This TCR beta chain was retrieved from a study of post-analysis software for immune sequencing data. Study findings and constraints: Compared against controls, patients with multiple sclerosis displayed significantly lower normalized Chao1 diversity. With TRBV5-6, TRBV5-1 and TRBV20-1 included, several TRBV segments were more frequent in patients than in controls.

Incorporated into the TCR beta cDNA libraries were unique molecular identifiers, which served to reduce PCR and sequencing biases. A single record per CDR3 protein comes from TCRdb applying MiXCR to the PCR reads. Of more than 350,000 distinct CDR3 sequences in the sample, 39% were seen once. The CDR3 has 12 amino acids. The germline CDR1 and CDR2 sequences are DFQATT and SNEGSKA (reference sequence). V dropped 3 bases and J dropped 6 bases, with 10 bases sitting between them. With respect to this clonotype: Its antigen is unidentified.

The sequenced sample was blood. The V gene is TRBV20-1, the J gene TRBJ2-3; no definite D call. The clonotype was recovered from a girl aged 2-10 years with multiple sclerosis. The CDR3 coding sequence is TGCAGTGCTAGGAGCGTAGGTGATACGCAGTATTTT. This translates into CSARSVGDTQYF.